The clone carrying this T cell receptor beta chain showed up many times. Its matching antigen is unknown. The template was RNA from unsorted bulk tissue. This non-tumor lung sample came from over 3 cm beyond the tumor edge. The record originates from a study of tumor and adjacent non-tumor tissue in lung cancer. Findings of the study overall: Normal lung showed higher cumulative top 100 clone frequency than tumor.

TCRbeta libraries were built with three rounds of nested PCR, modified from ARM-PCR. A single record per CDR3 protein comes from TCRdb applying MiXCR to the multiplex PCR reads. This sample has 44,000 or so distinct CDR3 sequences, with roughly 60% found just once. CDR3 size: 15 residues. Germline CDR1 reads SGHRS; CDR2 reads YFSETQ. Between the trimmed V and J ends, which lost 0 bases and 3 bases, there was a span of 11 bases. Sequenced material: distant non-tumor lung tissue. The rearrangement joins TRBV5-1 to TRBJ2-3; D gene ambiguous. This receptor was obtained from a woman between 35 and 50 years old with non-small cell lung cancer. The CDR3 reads CASSLGPSGTDTQYF. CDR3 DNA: TGCGCCAGCAGCTTGGGACCAAGTGGGACAGATACGCAGTATTTT.